Below, one T cell receptor beta chain is given with its context. Its antigen remains unidentified. Per the germline V gene, CDR1 is MNHNS and CDR2 is SASEGT. The CDR3 consists of 15 residues. Trimming removed 6 bases from V and 2 bases from J, with 13 bases in between. The data stem from a study of T cell repertoires in cytomegalovirus infection. Study overall: Matching HLA type, along with CMV infection, was indicated by public TCR beta signatures. Regarding the study as a whole: The study identified carriers of CMV plus the relevant HLA from cumulative public TCR beta family frequency. Predominance within the ex vivo response was attributable to HLA-C-restricted CMV-specific TCR beta clonotypes.

TCRdb independently ran MiXCR on the reads; one entry per CDR3 protein. The sample has fewer than 550,000 distinct CDR3 sequences, roughly a third seen once. This sequence joins TRBV6-1 and TRBJ1-4, with D tentatively TRBD1 (5 bases). Sequenced material: PBMCs. This TCR was sampled from a human donor in good health (CMV status not recorded). Some clones in this sample may be carry-over from other donors' samples. This chain's CDR3 is CASRNSGGTNEKLFF. CDR3 DNA sequence: TGTGCCAGCAGGAACTCGGGGGGGACTAATGAAAAACTGTTTTTT.